This TCR beta chain was identified during a study of regulatory T cells in long-lasting Graves disease. This clonotype has ten or more counts. Through Arm-PCR of CDR3 regions and iRepertoire HTBI primers, TCR beta libraries were built. TCRdb analysed the multiplex PCR reads with MiXCR anew, one entry per CDR3 protein. The sample records 350,000 to 450,000 distinct CDR3 sequences, roughly 12% being singletons. The time point here: newly diagnosed GD, antithyroid drugs for less than 3 months. RNA isolated from PBMCs was used to make the TCR library. Criteria from the American Thyroid Association guidelines were applied to diagnose Graves' disease. The peripheral blood volume drawn was around 10 milliliters, and it was collected into EDTA tubes. This CDR3 has 15 residues. Germline V CDR1 and CDR2: SGHNT, YENEEA. The V end was cut by 8 bases, the J end by 0 bases, with 13 bases between. These same data were also listed under a study on T cells in Graves' hyperthyroidism and ophthalmopathy. Per that paper: Exclusion followed for patients with uncontrolled infection, other autoimmune disease, pregnancy or lactation. By a 13 V-J model, ophthalmopathy was set apart from stable hyperthyroidism.

The material sequenced was peripheral blood mononuclear cells (PBMCs), taken at new diagnosis, from a patient treated with antithyroid drugs. The chain is built from TRBV11-3 and TRBJ2-2; D might be TRBD1 (5 bases). This clonotype was obtained from a woman between 18 and 30 years old with Graves disease. The CDR3 bases are TGTGCCAGCTCTTTGGCAGGGCCGAACACCGGGGAGCTGTTTTTT. It encodes CASSLAGPNTGELFF.